The clone carrying this T cell receptor beta chain appeared a single time. This record comes from a study of OX40 agonist ivuxolimab in advanced cancers. Sequencing was performed with immunoSEQ multiplex PCR; in TCRdb, only in-frame clones are kept and a portion is missing. The sample has roughly 100,000 clones; about 87% are singletons. People who had autoimmune disease history or systemic immunosuppression were excluded. Germline values: CDR1 SGHRS, CDR2 YFSETQ. J lost 2 bases, V lost 5 bases, and 12 bases had no gene match. This CDR3 region has 17 residues. The chain carries TRBV5-1 and TRBJ2-3; TRBD2 matches 9 bases. This sequence originates from an adult with an advanced solid tumor such as melanoma, head and neck, liver or kidney cancer. The specimen comprised CD4+ or CD8+ T cells sorted from blood, sampled in a trial of the OX40 agonist ivuxolimab. CDR3 in amino acids: CASSWGGSGGPTDTQYF. The CDR3 DNA follows: TGCGCCAGCAGTTGGGGAGGTAGCGGGGGTCCCACAGATACGCAGTATTTT.